These T cell receptor beta chains were read from a single sample in a study of OX40 agonist ivuxolimab in advanced cancers. Using immunoSEQ multiplex PCR, the repertoire was profiled, and TCRdb retains in-frame clones only, with some absent. This table has some 20,000 clones, around 87% appearing once. The specimen comprised CD4+ or CD8+ T cells sorted from blood, sampled in a trial of the OX40 agonist ivuxolimab. Receptors originate from an adult with an advanced solid tumor such as melanoma, head and neck, liver or kidney cancer. The CDR3 runs from the conserved cysteine through the conserved F or W. The order of the fields is J gene, D gene, CDR3 length, V gene, clone size, CDR3 DNA, CDR3 protein. D genes are given only for firm matches. Size is omitted from some rows. Given values are once, few, many or a class for expanded clones.

>TRBJ1-1|.|16|TRBV19|.
TGTGCCAGTAGGTATTTTTCGGAGTGGGGCAACACTGAAGCTTTCTTT
CASRYFSEWGNTEAFF
>TRBJ2-3|.|15|TRBV4-3|.
TGCGCCAGCAGCCAAGTTTGGACGGGCACAGATACGCAGTATTTT
CASSQVWTGTDTQYF
>TRBJ2-7|TRBD2|17|TRBV4-1|.
TGCGCCAGCAGCCCAGGGGGGGCTAGCGGGGCCTCCTACGAGCAGTACTTC
CASSPGGASGASYEQYF
>TRBJ1-2|.|14|TRBV27|.
TGTGCCAGCAGTTTATCCCGGGACTCCTATGGCTACACCTTC
CASSLSRDSYGYTF
>TRBJ1-1|.|10|TRBV19|.
TGTGCCAGCAGTGCGGCTGAAGCTTTCTTT
CASSAAEAFF
>TRBJ1-1|.|16|TRBV6-5|.
TGTGCCAGCAGTTACACGGTTTGGGGCCGGGACACTGAAGCTTTCTTT
CASSYTVWGRDTEAFF
>TRBJ2-7|TRBD1|13|TRBV5-6|.
TGTGCCAGCAGCTTGGCTGACAGGGTAGGGCAGTACTTC
CASSLADRVGQYF
>TRBJ2-5|TRBD2|18|TRBV11-2|.
TGTGCCAGCAGCTTAGGCCAGCCTAGCGGGGCGTACCAAGAGACCCAGTACTTC
CASSLGQPSGAYQETQYF
>TRBJ2-1|.|15|TRBV18|.
TGTGCCAGCTCACCATTTAACCCTTCCTACAATGAGCAGTTCTTC
CASSPFNPSYNEQFF
>TRBJ2-7|.|14|TRBV5-4|.
TGTGCCAGCAGCAATCCGGGTTACTCCTACGAGCAGTACTTC
CASSNPGYSYEQYF
>TRBJ2-7|.|13|TRBV28|.
TGTGCCAGCAGCTCTTCAGACAGATACGAGCAGTACTTC
CASSSSDRYEQYF
>TRBJ2-5|.|17|TRBV29-1|.
TGCAGCGTTGAGACGGGAAGCAGGACACTCCCGCCTGGGGCCCAGTACTTC
CSVETGSRTLPPGAQYF
>TRBJ2-3|.|15|TRBV10-3|.
TGTGCCATCAGTGAGTCTGCCCTATTAGGAGATACGCAGTATTTT
CAISESALLGDTQYF
>TRBJ2-1|TRBD1|14|TRBV6-1|.
TGTGCCAGCAGTTTGACAGGGGGTGGATATGAGCAGTTCTTC
CASSLTGGGYEQFF
>TRBJ2-5|.|18|TRBV4-2|.
TGTGCCAGCAGCCAAGTAAGCCCCACCGGGAGTGGCCAAGAGACCCAGTACTTC
CASSQVSPTGSGQETQYF
>TRBJ2-7|.|14|TRBV7-6|.
TGTGCCAGCAGCTTATACGGAGGCGGCTACGAGCAGTACTTC
CASSLYGGGYEQYF
>TRBJ1-2|TRBD1|17|TRBV4-3|.
TGCGCCAGCAGCCAAGATCTGAGGGGGCAGACTAACTATGGCTACACCTTC
CASSQDLRGQTNYGYTF
>TRBJ1-2|.|15|TRBV6-4|.
TGTGCCAGCAGTGACTCCGCGGGCGGGGACTATGGCTACACCTTC
CASSDSAGGDYGYTF
>TRBJ2-1|TRBD2|12|TRBV15|.
TGTGCCACCAGCCCGGGAGGGAATGAGCAGTTCTTC
CATSPGGNEQFF
>TRBJ2-7|.|14|TRBV18|few
TGTGCCAGCTCACCATCGGCAGGGTGGTACGAGCAGTACTTC
CASSPSAGWYEQYF
>TRBJ1-4|.|12|TRBV7-9|.
TGTGCCAGCGGGGGCCTAGGGGAAAAACTGTTTTTT
CASGGLGEKLFF
>TRBJ2-5|TRBD1|14|TRBV13|.
TGTGCCAGCAGCCCTCGGGACAGGGACGAGACCCAGTACTTC
CASSPRDRDETQYF
>TRBJ2-7|.|12|TRBV5-6|.
TGTGCCAGCAGCTCTCAGCCCTACGAGCAGTACTTC
CASSSQPYEQYF
>TRBJ1-2|.|15|TRBV7-3|.
TGTGCCAGCAGCCCCTTAGGAGGGGAGGACTATGGCTACACCTTC
CASSPLGGEDYGYTF
>TRBJ2-3|.|12|TRBV5-6|.
TGTGCCAGCAGCTTGATCCCTAGAACGCAGTATTTT
CASSLIPRTQYF
>TRBJ2-5|.|13|TRBV19|.
TGTGCCAGTAGTATAACAGAACAAGAGACCCAGTACTTC
CASSITEQETQYF
>TRBJ2-7|.|12|TRBV28|.
TGTGCCAGCAGCCGCGGACGGTACGAGCAGTACTTC
CASSRGRYEQYF
>TRBJ2-2|.|17|TRBV19|.
TGTGCCAGTAGTATATGGCAGGGGCTAACGAACACCGGGGAGCTGTTTTTT
CASSIWQGLTNTGELFF
>TRBJ1-1|.|13|TRBV5-6|few
TGTGCCAGCAGCTCATCGCTGAACACTGAAGCTTTCTTT
CASSSSLNTEAFF
>TRBJ2-1|.|11|TRBV11-2|.
TGTGCCAGCAGCTTAGCGGGGGCTCTGTTCTTC
CASSLAGALFF
>TRBJ2-2|.|15|TRBV14|.
TGTGCCAGCAGCCAGGCCCAGGGACTCGCCGGGGAGCTGTTTTTT
CASSQAQGLAGELFF
>TRBJ1-2|.|14|TRBV7-8|.
TGTGCCAGCAGCGCTACCCGAAAGACCTATGGCTACACCTTC
CASSATRKTYGYTF
>TRBJ1-1|.|15|TRBV9|once
TGTGCCAGCAGCCCGACGGGAGGGGGGTGGACTGAAGCTTTCTTT
CASSPTGGGWTEAFF
>TRBJ2-7|TRBD1|13|TRBV10-2|.
TGCGCCAGCGGACAGGGGGAATCCTACGAGCAGTACTTC
CASGQGESYEQYF
>TRBJ1-1|.|10|TRBV2|large
TGTGCCAGCAGTCTAGGGGAGGCTTTCTTT
CASSLGEAFF
>TRBJ1-1|.|14|TRBV2|.
TGTGCCAGCATTTCCAATTGGGGGGACACTGAAGCTTTCTTT
CASISNWGDTEAFF
>TRBJ2-5|.|16|TRBV7-8|.
TGTGCCAGCAGCTTTTCCCGGCGAGTGAGACAAGAGACCCAGTACTTC
CASSFSRRVRQETQYF
>TRBJ1-2|TRBD1|14|TRBV9|.
TGTGCCAGCAGCGCGGGGACAGGAGTATATGGCTACACCTTC
CASSAGTGVYGYTF
>TRBJ2-7|.|13|TRBV6-6|.
TGTGCCAGCAGTTACTCGAAGTCCTACGAGCAGTACTTC
CASSYSKSYEQYF
>TRBJ2-1|.|14|TRBV19|.
TGTGCCAGTAGTACCCCGACAGGCTGGAATGAGCAGTTCTTC
CASSTPTGWNEQFF
>TRBJ2-7|.|13|TRBV6-1|.
TGTGCCAGCAGTGATGGGGGTGTCCGCGAGCAGTACTTC
CASSDGGVREQYF
>TRBJ1-1|.|8|TRBV20-1|.
TGCAGTGCCGATGAAGCTTTCTTT
CSADEAFF
>TRBJ2-1|TRBD1|16|TRBV28|.
TGTGCCAGCAGTTTACAATTCGGGACAGGCTACCTCGAGCAGTTCTTC
CASSLQFGTGYLEQFF
>TRBJ2-2|.|16|TRBV5-8|.
TGTGCCAGCAGAGATCCGGGACACGACTACACCGGGGAGCTGTTTTTT
CASRDPGHDYTGELFF